This T cell receptor beta chain was documented in a study of T cells expressing NK-cell markers. TCRdb reprocessed the 5' RACE reads and keeps a single row for each CDR3 protein, giving no DNA. This repertoire comprises 300,000 to 450,000 distinct CDR3 sequences; its ten largest clones make up around 5.3%. In germline, CDR1 is SGHDN, CDR2 FVKESK. The CDR3 consists of 13 residues. This sequence originates from a man between 18 and 69 years old in good health. Sequences were obtained from blood T cells: a sorted CD56 or NKG2C T cell subset, CD4+ or CD8+ T cells, or bulk PBMC T cells (not recorded which). The chain links TRBV14 to TRBJ2-1. The CDR3: CASSQQGVEEQFF.